The 14 T cell receptor beta chains given below trace back to one sample, sequenced in a study of cytomegalovirus exposure and HLA in healthy donors. The PCR used 60 Vbeta and 13 Jbeta primers. Method: immunoSEQ multiplex PCR; TCRdb's copy keeps in-frame clones and lacks some. The sample has under 110,000 clones, approximately 72% seen once. The sequencing sample was made of PBMCs. These receptors were collected from a woman in her forties in good health and CMV-seronegative.

The chain uses TRBV7-2 and TRBJ2-3; D is possibly TRBD2 (5 bases). The length of the CDR3 is 14 residues. Germline V lookup: CDR1 SGHTA, CDR2 FQGNSA. Trimming took 3 bases from V and 2 from J, leaving 9 bases between them. CDR3: CASSFSVDTDTQYF. CDR3 DNA: TGTGCCAGCAGCTTTAGCGTTGACACAGATACGCAGTATTTT.

The V call is TRBV6-1, the J call TRBJ1-1; 10 bases match TRBD1. With 5 bases clipped from V and 5 bases from J, the junction kept 2 bases outside the gene matches. This CDR3 is built from 13 residues. Germline V gene sequence: CDR1 MNHNS, CDR2 SASEGT. CDR3 protein: CASSRTGGTEAFF. The CDR3 DNA sequence: TGTGCCAGCAGTCGGACAGGGGGGACTGAAGCTTTCTTT.

The chain couples TRBV5-6 to TRBJ2-7; TRBD1 might be the D (5 bases). This CDR3 has 13 residues. V was cut by 0 bases and J by 2 bases, with 6 bases left in between. Germline assignment: CDR1 SGHDT and CDR2 YYEEEE. CDR3 region: CASSLGRAYEQYF. CDR3 in DNA: TGTGCCAGCAGCTTGGGCAGGGCCTACGAGCAGTACTTC.

This chain uses TRBV7-9 with TRBJ2-2, with D hard to call. The germline V and J ends were trimmed by 1 base and 2 bases, with 8 bases remaining between them. Germline V CDR1 and CDR2: SEHNR, FQNEAQ (reference sequence). The CDR3 has 15 residues. CDR3 nucleotide sequence: TGTGCCAGCAGCTTAGGTTCGGGTAACACCGGGGAGCTGTTTTTT. Translation gives CASSLGSGNTGELFF.

This clone was recorded once. J is TRBJ1-1 and V is TRBV29-1; D ambiguous. The germline gives CDR1 SQVTM, CDR2 ANQGSEA. V lost 6 bases and J lost 3, with 5 bases in between. The CDR3 has 10 amino acids. This CDR3 is CSVSDTEAFF. CDR3 DNA sequence: TGCAGCGTGAGCGACACTGAAGCTTTCTTT.

This chain joins TRBV18 and TRBJ1-2; the match to TRBD1 covers 9 bases. Germline V gene sequence: CDR1 KGHSH, CDR2 LQKENI. CDR3 length: 16 amino acids. Losses at the gene ends were 2 bases for V and 1 base for J; bases not matched to a gene: 5. The CDR3 coding sequence is TGTGCCAGCTCACCAGCCGGGACAGGGAATAACTATGGCTACACCTTC. Protein product: CASSPAGTGNNYGYTF. Complete variable domain (other parts from reference TRBV18 and TRBJ1-2): NAGVMQNPRHLVRRRGQEARLRCSPMKGHSHVYWYRQLPEEGLKFMVYLQKENIIDESGMPKERFSAEFPKEGPSILRIQQVVRGDSAAYFCASSPAGTGNNYGYTFGSGTRLTVV.

The gene calls are TRBV7-3 and TRBJ2-3; D might be TRBD2 (5 bases). The CDR3 is 14 amino acids. Germline CDR1 reads SGHTA; CDR2 reads FQGTGA. Trimming removed 2 bases from V and 2 bases from J, with 8 bases in between. The chain's CDR3 is CASSLGSATDTQYF. DNA for the CDR3: TGTGCCAGCAGCTTAGGTAGCGCCACAGATACGCAGTATTTT.

The J gene is TRBJ2-4, the V gene TRBV18, with D perhaps matching TRBD2 (6 bases). Germline values: CDR1 KGHSH, CDR2 LQKENI. V was shortened by 5 bases and J by 6 bases, with 14 bases between the two germline ends. The CDR3 covers 14 residues. Written as DNA, the CDR3 is TGTGCCAGCTCAAGTCCCAATAGCGGAAACATTCAGTACTTC. It is translated as CASSSPNSGNIQYF.

The chain couples TRBV23-1 to TRBJ1-1; 7 nucleotides agree with TRBD1. TRBV23-1 is an ORF for which the function is uncertain. V gave up 4 bases and J gave up 7 bases; unmatched junction bases: 12. CDR3 length: 15 amino acids. The CDR3 DNA reads as TGCGCCAGCAGTCGCCTACGTAGGGGGCCTATTGAAGCTTTCTTT. Protein sequence: CASSRLRRGPIEAFF.

V is TRBV30 and J is TRBJ2-3; 10 bases line up with TRBD2. Germline CDR1 GTSNPN, CDR2 SVGIG (reference sequence). J gave up 6 bases and V 8 bases, and 8 bases lay outside the gene matches. CDR3 length equals 13 residues. CDR3 region: CAQSGGAWDTQYF. CDR3 coding DNA: TGTGCCCAAAGCGGGGGGGCCTGGGATACGCAGTATTTT.

The chain is built from TRBV7-2 and TRBJ1-6; TRBD1 matches at 10 bases. V was clipped by 4 bases and J by 0 bases; unmatched bases: 3. The germline V gene encodes CDR1 SGHTA and CDR2 FQGNSA. The CDR3 runs 17 residues. CDR3 protein: CASSWTGGSSYNSPLHF. The CDR3 DNA reads TGTGCCAGCAGCTGGACAGGGGGTAGCTCCTATAATTCACCCCTCCACTTT. Filled out from reference TRBV7-2 and TRBJ1-6, the complete variable domain reads GAGVSQSPSNKVTEKGKDVELRCDPISGHTALYWYRQSLGQGLEFLIYFQGNSAPDKSGLPSDRFSAERTGGSVSTLTIQRTQQEDSAVYLCASSWTGGSSYNSPLHFGNGTRLTVT.

This clone was counted once. CDR3 amino acids: CASSVSPGLVSEQYF. CDR3 DNA sequence: TGTGCCAGCAGCGTCTCCCCGGGACTAGTCTCCGAGCAGTACTTC. V and J are TRBV9 and TRBJ2-7, with 8 bases aligning to TRBD2. Germline CDR1 is SGDLS and CDR2 is YYNGEE. This CDR3 has 15 amino acids. J lost 6 bases, V lost 2 bases, and 10 bases had no gene match.

The chain is built from TRBV30 and TRBJ1-5; possibly TRBD1 for D (6 bases). Trimming stripped 5 bases from V and 5 bases from J, with 13 bases between. There are 13 residues in the CDR3. Germline V CDR1 and CDR2: GTSNPN, SVGIG (reference sequence). The CDR3, as DNA: TGTGCCTGGGGAGACAGGTTCGATCAGCCCCAGCATTTT. As protein: CAWGDRFDQPQHF. The whole variable domain, remainder taken from reference TRBV30 and TRBJ1-5, is SQTIHQWPATLVQPVGSPLSLECTVEGTSNPNLYWYRQAAGRGLQLLFYSVGIGQISSEVPQNLSASRPQDRQFILSSKKLLLSDSGFYLCAWGDRFDQPQHFGDGTRLSIL.

This clone was picked up one time. This chain uses TRBV15 with TRBJ2-5; possible D gene TRBD1, 5 bases. The CDR3 runs 13 residues. The V end lost 4 bases, the J end lost 3 bases, and 9 bases lay between the germline ends. CDR1 is LNHNV, CDR2 YYDKDF, per germline (reference sequence). In DNA, the CDR3 is TGTGCCACCAGCATCAACAGGAAAGAGACCCAGTACTTC. Its translation is CATSINRKETQYF.